A single sample gave rise to the 22 T cell receptor beta chains below, sequenced in a study of regulatory T cells in long-lasting Graves disease. Time point indicated: newly diagnosed GD, antithyroid drugs for less than 3 months. There was RNA extracted from PBMCs, and the TCR library was made from it. Building of the TCR beta libraries involved iRepertoire HTBI primers and Arm-PCR of CDR3 regions. TCRdb independently ran MiXCR on the multiplex PCR reads; one entry per CDR3 protein. This table has around 400,000 distinct CDR3 sequences, roughly a sixth appearing once. The sample here was peripheral blood mononuclear cells (PBMCs), taken at new diagnosis, from a patient treated with antithyroid drugs. The receptors stem from a female donor with Graves disease.

This sequence joins TRBV3-1 and TRBJ1-1; a weak D match, TRBD1 (5 bases). Trimming removed 4 bases at V and 3 bases at J, with 15 bases between. The CDR3 totals 15 residues. In germline, CDR1 is LGHDT, CDR2 YNNKEL (reference sequence). CDR3 bases: TGTGCCAGCAGCCGGGGGGAGGCCCTCTACACTGAAGCTTTCTTT. It codes for CASSRGEALYTEAFF. The full variable domain, completed using reference TRBV3-1 and TRBJ1-1, is DTAVSQTPKYLVTQMGNDKSIKCEQNLGHDTMYWYKQDSKKFLKIMFSYNNKELIINETVPNRFSPKSPDKAHLNLHINSLELGDSAVYFCASSRGEALYTEAFFGQGTRLTVV.

This chain joins TRBV2 and TRBJ1-2, with D unclear. The CDR3 length is 15 residues. Deletions cut 0 bases from V and 5 bases from J, with 13 bases between. Germline values: CDR1 SNHLY, CDR2 FYNNEI. The CDR3 spells CASSEALRSLYGYTF. CDR3 DNA sequence: TGTGCCAGCAGTGAAGCGCTTCGGTCCTTATATGGCTACACCTTC.

This clonotype was detected many times. The chain employs TRBV27 and TRBJ2-7; perhaps TRBD2 as D (5 bases). The CDR3 totals 12 residues. Germline CDR1 MNHEY, CDR2 SMNVEV (reference sequence). V was shortened by 6 bases and J by 4 bases, with 10 bases between the two germline ends. DNA for the CDR3: TGTGCCAGCAGGAGGGCCCAGTACGAGCAGTACTTC. Its translation: CASRRAQYEQYF.

This clonotype has just a few counts. The chain links TRBV24-1 to TRBJ1-2, with 7 bases aligning to TRBD1. The junction had 4 bases not matched to a gene; V was cut back by 3 bases and J by 1 base. Per the germline V gene, CDR1 is KGHDR and CDR2 is SFDVKD. The CDR3 is 15 residues long. The chain's CDR3 is CATSDGTANNYGYTF. CDR3 nucleotide sequence: TGTGCCACCAGTGATGGGACAGCTAATAACTATGGCTACACCTTC.

This clonotype was observed a few times. V is TRBV6-2 or TRBV6-3 and J is TRBJ2-3, with D possibly matching TRBD2 (7 bases). The CDR3 is made up of 15 amino acids. V was cut by 2 bases and J by 2 bases, with 11 bases left in between. The germline V gene has CDR1 MNHEY and CDR2 SVGEGT. Here the CDR3 DNA reads TGTGCCAGCAGTTACGGCGGGGGCTACACAGATACGCAGTATTTT. This sequence encodes CASSYGGGYTDTQYF.

Many counts were recorded for this clonotype. V gene TRBV11-2 combines with J gene TRBJ2-3, with TRBD2 as a possible D gene (7 bases). The V end lost 7 bases, the J end lost 3 bases, and 14 bases lay between the germline ends. CDR3 length equals 14 residues. Germline loops: CDR1 SGHAT, CDR2 FQNNGV. CDR3 region: CASTLGRGTDTQYF. For the CDR3, the DNA is TGTGCCAGCACCCTAGGGAGGGGGACAGATACGCAGTATTTT.

Only one count was recorded for this clonotype. This chain joins TRBV6-2 or TRBV6-3 and TRBJ2-1; D gene unclear. The germline CDR1 and CDR2 sequences are MNHEY and SVGEGT. Trimming shortened V by 4 bases and J by 6 bases, and 13 bases separated the two germline ends. This CDR3 has 14 amino acids. The CDR3 bases are TGTGCCAGCAGTTCCCGGGTACCCTGCAATGAGCAGTTCTTC. Its protein product is CASSSRVPCNEQFF.

The chain joins TRBV2 to TRBJ2-5; the match to TRBD2 covers 8 bases. CDR1 is SNHLY, CDR2 FYNNEI, per germline. The CDR3 runs 15 residues. V was pared by 5 bases and J by 1 base, with 6 bases of the junction left unmatched. CDR3 region: CASSRAGELQETQYF. In nucleotides, the CDR3 is TGTGCCAGCAGTCGAGCGGGGGAGCTCCAAGAGACCCAGTACTTC.

This clonotype was picked up many times. The gene calls are TRBV12-3 or TRBV12-4 and TRBJ2-7; 9 bases map to TRBD1. The CDR3 runs to 13 residues. Trimming took 9 bases from V and 4 from J; bases not matched to a gene: 7. The CDR3 nucleotides are TGTGCCAGGGGGGGACAGGGAAATTACGAGCAGTACTTC. This codes for CARGGQGNYEQYF.

This clonotype has just one count. A far larger clone lies a single base away; this is likely a read error. The gene calls are TRBV13 and TRBJ2-3, with a weak D call TRBD2 (6 bases). Germline CDR1 reads PRHDT; CDR2 reads FYEKMQ (reference sequence). V shed 6 bases and J shed 3 bases, with 13 bases lying between them. The CDR3 spans 14 residues. The CDR3: CASRGTQSTDTQYF. CDR3 DNA: TGTGCCAGCAGGGGGACTCAGTCGACAGATACGCAGTATTTT.

The sample holds many counts of this clonotype. The chain has TRBV12-3 or TRBV12-4 and TRBJ1-1; 7 bases are a match to TRBD1. V lost 7 bases to trimming and J lost 0 bases; unmatched junction nucleotides: 8. This CDR3 is 15 amino acids long. CDR3 loop: CASTTGTAMNTEAFF. In nucleotides, the CDR3 is TGTGCCAGCACCACCGGGACAGCCATGAACACTGAAGCTTTCTTT.

Many counts were recorded for this clonotype. The chain joins TRBV7-9 to TRBJ1-1; 9 nucleotides line up with TRBD1. V gave up 5 bases and J gave up 5 bases; unmatched junction bases: 6. Germline V gene lookup returns CDR1 SEHNR and CDR2 FQNEAQ (reference sequence). The CDR3 contains 14 residues. The CDR3: CASSMGQGGTEAFF. CDR3 DNA sequence: TGTGCCAGCAGCATGGGACAGGGAGGAACTGAAGCTTTCTTT.

This clonotype was seen repeatedly, ten times or more. The chain uses TRBV6-1 and TRBJ1-3; possible D gene TRBD1, 5 bases. Germline V lookup: CDR1 MNHNS, CDR2 SASEGT. With 3 bases removed from V and 0 bases from J, the gap between germline ends came to 9 bases. The CDR3 length is 15 residues. The CDR3 sequence: CASSDRGYSGNTIYF. The DNA for the CDR3 is TGTGCCAGCAGTGACCGGGGGTACTCTGGAAACACCATATATTTT.

The chain combines TRBV10-3 with TRBJ2-7; TRBD1 matches 12 bases. Germline lookup yields CDR1 ENHRY and CDR2 SYGVKD. J gave up 2 bases and V 3 bases, and 5 bases lay outside the gene matches. The CDR3 sequence is 16 residues long. This CDR3 is CAISDPGQGATYEQYF. CDR3 nucleotides: TGTGCCATCAGTGATCCGGGACAGGGGGCCACCTACGAGCAGTACTTC.

This clonotype occurred many times. The chain is built from TRBV7-9 and TRBJ1-6; 9 bases map to TRBD1. Per germline, CDR1 SEHNR and CDR2 FQNEAQ (reference sequence). The V and J ends lost 1 base and 8 bases, in that order; junction bases with no gene match: 3. There are 15 residues in the CDR3. In DNA form, the CDR3 reads TGTGCCAGCAGCTTAGACAGGGGGCGAGATTCACCCCTCCACTTT. This gives the protein CASSLDRGRDSPLHF.

V gene TRBV12-3 or TRBV12-4 combines with J gene TRBJ2-2, with 12 nucleotides matching TRBD1. Unmatched junction bases numbered 8, after V lost 5 bases and J lost 7 bases. This CDR3 is built from 16 residues. Here the CDR3 DNA reads TGTGCCAGCAGTCCCCGGGGACAGGGGGCTGTCGGGGAGCTGTTTTTT. This translates into CASSPRGQGAVGELFF.

This clonotype was counted at least ten times. The rearrangement links TRBV27 to TRBJ2-3; no clear D gene. V was trimmed by 0 bases and J by 1 base, leaving 17 bases between them. Germline V gene sequence: CDR1 MNHEY, CDR2 SMNVEV (reference sequence). The CDR3 length is 18 residues. CDR3: CASSLSLLTWSGTDTQYF. CDR3 DNA sequence: TGTGCCAGCAGTTTATCGCTACTTACCTGGTCGGGCACAGATACGCAGTATTTT.

This clonotype has a handful of counts. The V and J genes are TRBV12-5 and TRBJ2-4; the D call may be TRBD1 or TRBD2 (5 bases each). CDR3 length: 15 residues. Trimming took off 1 base at V and 0 bases at J, with 7 bases between the two ends. Germline CDR1 reads LGHNT; CDR2 reads FRNRAP. In DNA form, the CDR3 reads TGTGCTAGTGGTTTGGGGGACGGAGCCAAAAACATTCAGTACTTC. Residues: CASGLGDGAKNIQYF.

On this clonotype itself: This likely stems from a read error, as it lies one base from a far larger clone. J is TRBJ2-1 and V is TRBV6-4; 13 bases align to TRBD2. J lost 10 bases, V lost 5 bases, and 11 bases had no gene match. This CDR3 has 16 residues. Germline CDR1 reads MRHNA; CDR2 reads SNTAGT. This CDR3 reads CASSLGTSGIDYEQFF. Here the CDR3 DNA reads TGTGCCAGCAGTCTCGGGACTAGCGGGATAGACTACGAGCAGTTCTTC.

This clonotype was seen many times. The rearrangement links TRBV2 to TRBJ2-2, with 13 bases matching TRBD2. CDR1 is SNHLY, CDR2 FYNNEI, per germline. CDR3 length equals 14 residues. Losses at the gene ends were 11 bases for V and 6 bases for J; bases not matched to a gene: 6. The CDR3 protein is CAGGTSGTSGELFF. In DNA form, the CDR3 reads TGTGCCGGGGGGACTAGCGGGACGTCCGGGGAGCTGTTTTTT.

The CDR3, as DNA: TGCAGTGTTAGCGACTACGAGCAGTACTTC. Translated, it gives CSVSDYEQYF. The chain links TRBV20-1 to TRBJ2-7; possible D gene TRBD2, 5 bases. The CDR3 totals 10 residues. Trimming stripped 7 bases from V and 3 bases from J, with 7 bases between. CDR1 is DFQATT and CDR2 is SNEGSKA in the germline V gene (reference sequence).

In its sample, this clonotype was seen many times. The J gene is TRBJ2-5, the V gene TRBV11-2; D ambiguous. CDR1 is SGHAT, CDR2 FQNNGV, per germline. This CDR3 comprises 15 residues. V was shortened by 4 bases and J by 0 bases, with 12 bases between the two germline ends. DNA for the CDR3: TGTGCCAGCAGCTCTGGAGTGGGGTACCAAGAGACCCAGTACTTC. The encoded protein is CASSSGVGYQETQYF.